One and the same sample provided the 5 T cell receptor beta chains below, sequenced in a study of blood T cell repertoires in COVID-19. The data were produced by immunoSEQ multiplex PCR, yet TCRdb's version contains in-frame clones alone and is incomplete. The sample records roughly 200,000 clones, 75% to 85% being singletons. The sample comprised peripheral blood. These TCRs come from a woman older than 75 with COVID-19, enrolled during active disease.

The CDR3 is CASSLWFRGGSSYEQYF. The CDR3 coding sequence is TGTGCCAGCAGCTTATGGTTCCGGGGCGGGAGCTCCTACGAGCAGTACTTC. This sequence joins TRBV5-6 and TRBJ2-7; 7 bases map to TRBD2. This CDR3 is built from 17 residues. Trimming cost V 2 bases and J 0 bases; bases outside gene matches: 11. Germline V gene data show CDR1 as SGHDT and CDR2 as YYEEEE.

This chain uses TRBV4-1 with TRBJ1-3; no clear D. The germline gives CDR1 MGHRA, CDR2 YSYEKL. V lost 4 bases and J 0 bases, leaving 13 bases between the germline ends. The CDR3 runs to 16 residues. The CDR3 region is CASSRREISSGNTIYF. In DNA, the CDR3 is TGCGCCAGCAGCCGACGGGAAATCTCCTCTGGAAACACCATATATTTT.

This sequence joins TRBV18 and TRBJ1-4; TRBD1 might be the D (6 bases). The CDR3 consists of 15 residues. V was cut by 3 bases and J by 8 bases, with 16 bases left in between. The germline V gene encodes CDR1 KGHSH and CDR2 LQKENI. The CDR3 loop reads CASSPAGTRGEKLFF. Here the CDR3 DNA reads TGTGCCAGCTCACCCGCCGGGACCAGGGGAGAAAAACTGTTTTTT.

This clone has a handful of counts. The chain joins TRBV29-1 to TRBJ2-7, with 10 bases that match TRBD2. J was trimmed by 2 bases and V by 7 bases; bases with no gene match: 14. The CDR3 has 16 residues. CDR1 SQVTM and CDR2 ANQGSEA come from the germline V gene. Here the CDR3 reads CSGFLAGDGGAYEQYF. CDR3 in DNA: TGCAGCGGGTTCCTAGCGGGAGATGGAGGGGCCTACGAGCAGTACTTC.

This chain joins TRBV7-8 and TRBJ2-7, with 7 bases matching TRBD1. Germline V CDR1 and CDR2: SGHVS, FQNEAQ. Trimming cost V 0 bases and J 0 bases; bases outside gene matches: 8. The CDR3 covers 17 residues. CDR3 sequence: CASSLATSTGRSYEQYF. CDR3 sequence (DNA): TGTGCCAGCAGCTTAGCTACCTCGACAGGGCGCTCCTACGAGCAGTACTTC.